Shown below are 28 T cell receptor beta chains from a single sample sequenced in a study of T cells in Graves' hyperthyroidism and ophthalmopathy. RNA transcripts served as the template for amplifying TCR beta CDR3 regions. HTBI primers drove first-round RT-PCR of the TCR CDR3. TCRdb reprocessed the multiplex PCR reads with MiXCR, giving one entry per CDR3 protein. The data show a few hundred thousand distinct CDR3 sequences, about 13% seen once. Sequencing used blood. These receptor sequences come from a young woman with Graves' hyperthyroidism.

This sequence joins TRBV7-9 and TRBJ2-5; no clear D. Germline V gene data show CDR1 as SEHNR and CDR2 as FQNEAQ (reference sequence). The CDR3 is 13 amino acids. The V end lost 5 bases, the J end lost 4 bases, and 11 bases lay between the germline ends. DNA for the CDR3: TGTGCCAGCAGCCGCGGTCGAAGAGAGACCCAGTACTTC. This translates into CASSRGRRETQYF. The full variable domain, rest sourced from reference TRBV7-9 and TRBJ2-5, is DTGVSQNPRHKITKRGQNVTFRCDPISEHNRLYWYRQTLGQGPEFLTYFQNEAQLEKSRLLSDRFSAERPKGSFSTLEIQRTEQGDSAMYLCASSRGRRETQYFGPGTRLLVL.

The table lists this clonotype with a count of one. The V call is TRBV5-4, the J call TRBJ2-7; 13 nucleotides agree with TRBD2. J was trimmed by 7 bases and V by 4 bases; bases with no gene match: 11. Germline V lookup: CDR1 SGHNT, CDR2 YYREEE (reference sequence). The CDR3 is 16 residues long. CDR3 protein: CASSDFRLAGGHEQYF. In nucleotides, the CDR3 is TGTGCCAGCAGCGATTTCAGACTAGCGGGAGGCCATGAGCAGTACTTC.

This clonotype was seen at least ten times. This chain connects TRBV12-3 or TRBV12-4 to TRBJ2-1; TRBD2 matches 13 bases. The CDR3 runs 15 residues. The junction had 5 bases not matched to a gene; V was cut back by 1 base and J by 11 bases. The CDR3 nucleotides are TGTGCCAGCAGTTTAGAGGGACTAGCGGGACGGAAGCAGTTCTTC. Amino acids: CASSLEGLAGRKQFF.

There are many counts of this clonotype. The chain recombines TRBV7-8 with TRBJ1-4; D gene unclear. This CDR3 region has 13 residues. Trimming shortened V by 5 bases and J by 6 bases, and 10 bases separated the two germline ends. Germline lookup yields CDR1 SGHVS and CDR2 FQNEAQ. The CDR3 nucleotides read TGTGCCAGCAGCGCTACTAGGGATGAAAAACTGTTTTTT. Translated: CASSATRDEKLFF.

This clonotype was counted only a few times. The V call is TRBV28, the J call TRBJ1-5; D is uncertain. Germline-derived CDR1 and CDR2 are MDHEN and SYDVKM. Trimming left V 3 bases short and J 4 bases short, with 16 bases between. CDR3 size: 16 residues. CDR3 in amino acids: CASSFDSGVRNQPQHF. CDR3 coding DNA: TGTGCCAGCAGTTTCGATTCTGGGGTGAGGAATCAGCCCCAGCATTTT.

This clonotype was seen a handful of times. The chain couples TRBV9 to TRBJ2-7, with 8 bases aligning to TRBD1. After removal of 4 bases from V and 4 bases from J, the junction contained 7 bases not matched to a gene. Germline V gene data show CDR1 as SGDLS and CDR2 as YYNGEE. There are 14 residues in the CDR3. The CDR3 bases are TGTGCCAGCAGCACCGGACAGGGCAGGTACGAGCAGTACTTC. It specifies CASSTGQGRYEQYF.

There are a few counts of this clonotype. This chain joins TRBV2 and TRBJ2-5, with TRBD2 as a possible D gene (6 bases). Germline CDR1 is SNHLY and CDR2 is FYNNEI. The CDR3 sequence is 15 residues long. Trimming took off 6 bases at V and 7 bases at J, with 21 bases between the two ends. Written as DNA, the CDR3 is TGTGCCAGCAGCGAATGGTCACCGGGGGTTGCGACCCAGTACTTC. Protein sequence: CASSEWSPGVATQYF.

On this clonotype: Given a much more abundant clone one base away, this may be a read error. The CDR3 bases are TGCAGTGCTTTAGATCAGGGGCGGCATCGGCCCCAGCATTTT. It specifies CSALDQGRHRPQHF. This rearrangement joins TRBV20-1 to TRBJ1-5; the D gene is possibly TRBD1 (6 bases). Germline assignment: CDR1 DFQATT and CDR2 SNEGSKA (reference sequence). This CDR3 comprises 14 residues. Trimming cost V 5 bases and J 9 bases, with 20 bases left between them.

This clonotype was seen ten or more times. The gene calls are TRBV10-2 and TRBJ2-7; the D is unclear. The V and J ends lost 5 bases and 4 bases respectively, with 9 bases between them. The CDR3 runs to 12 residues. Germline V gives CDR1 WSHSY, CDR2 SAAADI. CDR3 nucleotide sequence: TGCGCCAGCAGTCCCGAGAGGTACGAGCAGTACTTC. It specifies CASSPERYEQYF.

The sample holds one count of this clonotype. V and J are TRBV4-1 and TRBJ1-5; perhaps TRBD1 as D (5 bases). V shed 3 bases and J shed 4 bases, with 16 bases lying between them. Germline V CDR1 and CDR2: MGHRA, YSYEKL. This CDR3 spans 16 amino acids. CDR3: CASSHHPGDDNQPQHF. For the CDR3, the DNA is TGCGCCAGCAGCCACCACCCCGGGGACGATAATCAGCCCCAGCATTTT.

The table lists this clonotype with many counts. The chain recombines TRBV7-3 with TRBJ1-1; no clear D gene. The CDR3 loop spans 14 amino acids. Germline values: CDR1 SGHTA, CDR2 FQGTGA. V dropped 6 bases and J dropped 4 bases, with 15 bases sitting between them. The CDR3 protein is CASSRTASVTEAFF. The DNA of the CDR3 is TGTGCCAGCAGTAGGACGGCCTCGGTCACTGAAGCTTTCTTT. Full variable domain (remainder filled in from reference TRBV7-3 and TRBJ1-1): GAGVSQTPSNKVTEKGKYVELRCDPISGHTALYWYRQSLGQGPEFLIYFQGTGAADDSGLPNDRFFAVRPEGSVSTLKIQRTERGDSAVYLCASSRTASVTEAFFGQGTRLTVV.

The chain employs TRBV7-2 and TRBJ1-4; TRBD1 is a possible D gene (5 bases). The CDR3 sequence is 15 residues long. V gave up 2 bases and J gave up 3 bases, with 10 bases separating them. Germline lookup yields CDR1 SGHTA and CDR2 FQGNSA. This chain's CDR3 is CASSLQQAANEKLFF. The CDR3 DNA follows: TGTGCCAGCAGCTTACAACAGGCAGCTAATGAAAAACTGTTTTTT.

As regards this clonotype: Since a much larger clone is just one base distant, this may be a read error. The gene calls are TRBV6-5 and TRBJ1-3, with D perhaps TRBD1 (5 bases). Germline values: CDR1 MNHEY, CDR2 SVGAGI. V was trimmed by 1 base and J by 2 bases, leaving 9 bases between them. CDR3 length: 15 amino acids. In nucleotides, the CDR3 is TGTGCCAGCAGTTACTTGCCGGGGGCTGGAAACACCATATATTTT. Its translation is CASSYLPGAGNTIYF.

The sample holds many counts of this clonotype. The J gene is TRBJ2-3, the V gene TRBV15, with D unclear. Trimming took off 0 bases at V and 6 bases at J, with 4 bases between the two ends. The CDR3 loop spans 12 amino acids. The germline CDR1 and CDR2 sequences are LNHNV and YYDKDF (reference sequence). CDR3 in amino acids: CATSRDWDTQYF. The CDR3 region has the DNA TGTGCCACCAGCAGAGATTGGGATACGCAGTATTTT.

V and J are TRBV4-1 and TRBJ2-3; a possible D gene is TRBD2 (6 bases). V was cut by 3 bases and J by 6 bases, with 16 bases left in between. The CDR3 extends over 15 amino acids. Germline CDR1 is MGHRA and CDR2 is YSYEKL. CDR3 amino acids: CASSHSLLAADTQYF. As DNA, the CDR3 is TGCGCCAGCAGCCACTCCTTACTAGCAGCTGATACGCAGTATTTT.

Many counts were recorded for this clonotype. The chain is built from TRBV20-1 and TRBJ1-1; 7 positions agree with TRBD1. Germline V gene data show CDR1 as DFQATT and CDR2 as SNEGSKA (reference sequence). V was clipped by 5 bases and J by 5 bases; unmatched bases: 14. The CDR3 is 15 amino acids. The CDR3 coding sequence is TGCAGTGCTCCCAGACGACAGGGTTTGGGGACTGAAGCTTTCTTT. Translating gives CSAPRRQGLGTEAFF.

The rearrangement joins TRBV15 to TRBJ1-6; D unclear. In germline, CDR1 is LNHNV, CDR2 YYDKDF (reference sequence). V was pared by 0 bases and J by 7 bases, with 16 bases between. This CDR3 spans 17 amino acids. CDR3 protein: CATSRDIGSPQNSPLHF. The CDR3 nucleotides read TGTGCCACCAGCAGAGATATCGGGAGTCCCCAAAATTCACCCCTCCACTTT.

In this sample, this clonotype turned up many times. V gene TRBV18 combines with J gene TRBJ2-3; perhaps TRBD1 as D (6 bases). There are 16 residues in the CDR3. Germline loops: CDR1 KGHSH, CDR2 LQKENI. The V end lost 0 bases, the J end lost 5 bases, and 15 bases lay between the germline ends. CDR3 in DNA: TGTGCCAGCTCACCACCGGGGGCCCCGGTGGGAGATACGCAGTATTTT. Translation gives CASSPPGAPVGDTQYF.

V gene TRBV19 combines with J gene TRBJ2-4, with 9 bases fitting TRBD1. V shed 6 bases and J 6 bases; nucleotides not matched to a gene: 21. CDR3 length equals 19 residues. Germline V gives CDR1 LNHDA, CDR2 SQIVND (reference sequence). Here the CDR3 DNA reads TGTGCCAGTAGCCCCGACAGGGGGGAAGGGGGTCCAGCTAGAAACATTCAGTACTTC. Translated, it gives CASSPDRGEGGPARNIQYF.

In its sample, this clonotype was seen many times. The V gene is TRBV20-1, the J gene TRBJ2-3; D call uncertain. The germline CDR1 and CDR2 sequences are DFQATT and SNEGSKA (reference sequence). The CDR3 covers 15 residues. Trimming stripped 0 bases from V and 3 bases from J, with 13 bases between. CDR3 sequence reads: CSAREWDKATDTQYF. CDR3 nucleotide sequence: TGCAGTGCTAGAGAATGGGATAAGGCAACAGATACGCAGTATTTT.

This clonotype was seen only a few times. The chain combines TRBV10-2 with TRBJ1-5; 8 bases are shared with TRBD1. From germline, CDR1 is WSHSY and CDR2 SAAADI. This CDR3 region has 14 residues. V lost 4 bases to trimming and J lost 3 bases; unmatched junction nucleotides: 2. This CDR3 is CASSGTGNNQPQHF. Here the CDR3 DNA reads TGCGCCAGCAGTGGGACAGGGAACAATCAGCCCCAGCATTTT.

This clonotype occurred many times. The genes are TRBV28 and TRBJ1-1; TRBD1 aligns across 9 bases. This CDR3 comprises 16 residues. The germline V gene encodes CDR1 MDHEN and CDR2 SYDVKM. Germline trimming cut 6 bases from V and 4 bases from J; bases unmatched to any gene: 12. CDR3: CASRPGQGGLITEAFF. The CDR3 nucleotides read TGTGCCAGCAGACCGGGACAGGGAGGTCTCATCACTGAAGCTTTCTTT.

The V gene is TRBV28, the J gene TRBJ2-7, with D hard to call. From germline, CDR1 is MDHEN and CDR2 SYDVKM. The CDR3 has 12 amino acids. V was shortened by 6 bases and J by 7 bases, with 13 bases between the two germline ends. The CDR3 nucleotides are TGTGCCAGCAGCATGAGCCTAGGAGAGCAGTACTTC. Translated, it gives CASSMSLGEQYF.

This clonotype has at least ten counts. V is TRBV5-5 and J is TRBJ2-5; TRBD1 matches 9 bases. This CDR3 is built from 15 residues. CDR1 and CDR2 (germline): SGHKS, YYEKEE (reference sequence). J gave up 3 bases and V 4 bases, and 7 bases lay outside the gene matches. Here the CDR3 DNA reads TGTGCCAGCAGCCACGGGACAGGGCAAGAAGAGACCCAGTACTTC. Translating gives CASSHGTGQEETQYF.

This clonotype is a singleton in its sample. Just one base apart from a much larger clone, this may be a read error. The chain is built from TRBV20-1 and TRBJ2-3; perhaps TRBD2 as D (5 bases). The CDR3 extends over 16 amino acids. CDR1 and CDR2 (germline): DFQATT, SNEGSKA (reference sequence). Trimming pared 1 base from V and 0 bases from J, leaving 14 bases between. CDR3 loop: CSARGFNGLSTDTQYF. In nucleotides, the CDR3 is TGCAGTGCTAGAGGTTTTAACGGACTTAGCACAGATACGCAGTATTTT.

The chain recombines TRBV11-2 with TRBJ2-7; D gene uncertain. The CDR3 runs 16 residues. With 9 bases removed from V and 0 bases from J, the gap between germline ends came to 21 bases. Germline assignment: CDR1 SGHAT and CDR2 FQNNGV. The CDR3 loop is CASSELLGSISYEQYF. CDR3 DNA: TGTGCCAGTAGTGAACTCCTGGGCAGCATCTCCTACGAGCAGTACTTC.

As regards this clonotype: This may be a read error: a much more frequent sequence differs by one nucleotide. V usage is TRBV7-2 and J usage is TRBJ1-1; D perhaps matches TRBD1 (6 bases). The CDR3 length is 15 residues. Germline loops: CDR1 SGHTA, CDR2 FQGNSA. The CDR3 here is CAGSLRGHLNTEAFF. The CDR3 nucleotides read TGTGCCGGCAGCTTGCGGGGACACCTGAACACTGAAGCTTTCTTT.

The CDR3 reads CASSMGTGAFYGYTF. The CDR3 coding sequence is TGTGCCAGTAGTATGGGGACAGGGGCTTTCTATGGCTACACCTTC. J is TRBJ1-2 and V is TRBV19; 10 bases are a match to TRBD1. This CDR3 has 15 amino acids. Trimming at V came to 3 bases and at J to 4 bases, leaving 5 bases not matched to a gene. Looked up from germline, CDR1 is LNHDA and CDR2 is SQIVND (reference sequence).